This is a list of T cell receptor beta chains from one sample in a study of identical twins. Using its own MiXCR run on the 5' RACE reads, TCRdb lists one record per CDR3 protein. Of 300,000 to 400,000 distinct CDR3 sequences detected, approximately 13% appear once; the ten largest clones hold 7.2%. The same data also contributed to another study, on yellow fever vaccine responses in identical twins.

The sequencing sample was made of CD8+ T cells sorted from blood. The receptors originated from a woman aged 18-29 years in good health. Both conserved end residues are part of each CDR3. The order of the fields is J gene, clone size, V gene, D gene, CDR3 DNA, CDR3 protein. A D gene is named only where the DNA matches it firmly. A row's size may be missing; if present it is once, few, many or a size class.

>TRBJ2-3|few|TRBV5-6|NA
TGTGCCAGCAGCTTGTGGCGGAACCCGGATACGCAGTATTTT
CASSLWRNPDTQYF
>TRBJ2-2|few|TRBV12-3/TRBV12-4|TRBD1
TGTGCCAGCAGTATCCCGGGACAGGGGGCGCCCCCGAACACCGGGGAGCTGTTTTTT
CASSIPGQGAPPNTGELFF
>TRBJ2-3|NA|TRBV7-8|NA
TGTGCCAGCAGCCTACTTGAGCGGGCAGATACGCAGTATTTT
CASSLLERADTQYF
>TRBJ2-1|NA|TRBV2|NA
TGTGCCAGCAGGGACCCCCAAGCGGCTGATGAGCAGTTCTTC
CASRDPQAADEQFF
>TRBJ1-2|many|TRBV29-1|NA
TGCAGCGTTGAGACCCCCTCACAGGTTGGCGGCTACACCTTC
CSVETPSQVGGYTF
>TRBJ2-7|NA|TRBV7-6|TRBD2
TGTGCCAGCAGCAACCCCCGAGATGGGACTAGCGTAACCTACGAGCAGTACTTC
CASSNPRDGTSVTYEQYF
>TRBJ2-7|NA|TRBV5-1|NA
TGCGCCAGCAGCTTGGATGTAGCGTTTGAGGAGCAGTACTTC
CASSLDVAFEEQYF
>TRBJ1-2|few|TRBV12-3/TRBV12-4|NA
TGTGCCAGCAGTTCAGGTTATTCAGGCTATGGCTACACCTTC
CASSSGYSGYGYTF
>TRBJ1-4|NA|TRBV28|TRBD1
TGTGCCAGCAGTCGAAAAAAATACAGGGGGCGTAGGGATGAAAAACTGTTTTTT
CASSRKKYRGRRDEKLFF
>TRBJ1-1|NA|TRBV2|NA
TGTGCCAGCAGTCACGACGGACTATTCATGAACACTGAAGCTTTCTTT
CASSHDGLFMNTEAFF
>TRBJ1-5|few|TRBV2|NA
TGTGCCAGCAAAGGGCGGATTGAGAATCAGCCCCAGCATTTT
CASKGRIENQPQHF
>TRBJ2-1|few|TRBV11-2|NA
TGTGCCAGCAGCCTTAACCGGGATGAGCAGTTCTTC
CASSLNRDEQFF
>TRBJ2-2|many|TRBV4-1|TRBD1
TGCGCCAGCAGCCAAGGACGACAGGGCGGCACCGGGGAGCTGTTTTTT
CASSQGRQGGTGELFF
>TRBJ2-6|few|TRBV29-1|NA
TGCAGCGTTGTTACACTTAGCTCTGGGGCCAACGTCCTGACTTTC
CSVVTLSSGANVLTF
>TRBJ2-1|many|TRBV24-1|NA
TGTGCCACCAGTGAGGGGGCGATAGCGGAGAGCTCCTACAATGAGCAGTTCTTC
CATSEGAIAESSYNEQFF
>TRBJ1-1|NA|TRBV7-9|TRBD1
TGTGCCAGCAGTCCTACAGGGGGCTTTGAAGCTTTCTTT
CASSPTGGFEAFF
>TRBJ2-7|NA|TRBV20-1|NA
TGCAGTGCTAGAACAGCCTATAGGGGCACAACTAACTACGAGCAGTACTTC
CSARTAYRGTTNYEQYF
>TRBJ2-1|NA|TRBV27|TRBD1
TGTGCCAGCAGGGGGGAGGACAGGGGCAATGAGCAGTTCTTC
CASRGEDRGNEQFF
>TRBJ2-1|NA|TRBV5-5|NA
TGTGCCAGCAGCTTGGAAACCAACTACAATGAGCAGTTCTTC
CASSLETNYNEQFF
>TRBJ1-1|few|TRBV11-1|NA
TGTGCCAGCAGCTTCCCGACTCAAGGTTATGGGACCGGCGTGAGGACTGAAGCTTTCTTT
CASSFPTQGYGTGVRTEAFF
>TRBJ2-2|few|TRBV5-1|TRBD2
TGCGCCAGCAGCTTGGCCCTCAGGACTAGCGGGCGCTGGTACACCGGGGAGCTGTTTTTT
CASSLALRTSGRWYTGELFF
>TRBJ2-3|NA|TRBV28|NA
TGTGCCAGCAGTTTCGATCTTACTGGGGATACGCAGTATTTT
CASSFDLTGDTQYF
>TRBJ1-6|NA|TRBV27|NA
TGTGCCAGCAGTGCAGGGTATTCACCCCTCCACTTT
CASSAGYSPLHF
>TRBJ2-2|NA|TRBV6-5|NA
TGTGCCAGCAGTTACTCGACAGAGAACACCGGGGAGCTGTTTTTT
CASSYSTENTGELFF
>TRBJ2-5|many|TRBV5-1|NA
TGCGCCAGCAGTAAGAGAGGGGTTTGGGAGACCCAGTACTTC
CASSKRGVWETQYF
>TRBJ2-5|many|TRBV7-7|NA
TGTGCCAGCAGCTTAGTAGTTGGAGAGACCCAGTACTTC
CASSLVVGETQYF
>TRBJ2-7|NA|TRBV6-1|TRBD2
TGTGCCAGCTCCCGACCCCGGACTAGCGGGACCTACGAGCAGTACTTC
CASSRPRTSGTYEQYF
>TRBJ2-1|NA|TRBV20-1|NA
TGCAGTGCTAGTCAACAACTGAGTCATGAGCAGTTCTTC
CSASQQLSHEQFF
>TRBJ1-1|NA|TRBV12-3/TRBV12-4|NA
TGTGCCAGCAGTTTCGACCACAGGCGGGGTGAAGCTTTCTTT
CASSFDHRRGEAFF
>TRBJ1-6|few|TRBV20-1|NA
TGCAGTGCACAGAGGTTCCAGGGTCCTAATTCACCCCTCCACTTT
CSAQRFQGPNSPLHF
>TRBJ2-7|few|TRBV11-1|NA
TGTGCCAGCAGCACCAACTCCGGGACATCGGTCCTCCGCTCCTACGAGCAGTACTTC
CASSTNSGTSVLRSYEQYF
>TRBJ2-3|NA|TRBV28|NA
TGTGCCAGCAGTTTGGACGGGGAGGATACGCAGTATTTT
CASSLDGEDTQYF
>TRBJ2-2|many|TRBV4-1|NA
TGCGCCAGCAGCCAATACACAGGGAGTGGCACCGGGGAGCTGTTTTTT
CASSQYTGSGTGELFF
>TRBJ2-3|NA|TRBV20-1|TRBD2
TGCAGTGCTAGAGATGGGACTAGCGCAGGAGATACGCAGTATTTT
CSARDGTSAGDTQYF
>TRBJ1-1|many|TRBV7-8|NA
TGTGCCAGCGAGCCAAAAGGATTGGGCACTGAAGCTTTCTTT
CASEPKGLGTEAFF
>TRBJ2-1|few|TRBV6-5|NA
TGTGCCAGCAGTTACGGGGGGCGTAAGGACAATGAGCAGTTCTTC
CASSYGGRKDNEQFF
>TRBJ2-2|NA|TRBV7-9|NA
TGTGCCAGCAGCTTAGCCGCTGGGACTGGACAGCGGAACACCGGGGAGCTGTTTTTT
CASSLAAGTGQRNTGELFF
>TRBJ2-1|many|TRBV6-5|NA
TGTGCCAGCAGTTACTCCCAGCGTTACAATGAGCAGTTCTTC
CASSYSQRYNEQFF
>TRBJ2-7|NA|TRBV29-1|NA
TGCAGCGTTGGGAGCAACGAGCAGTACTTC
CSVGSNEQYF
>TRBJ2-7|NA|TRBV28|NA
TGTGCCAGCAGCCGGGTGACCTACGAGCAGTACTTC
CASSRVTYEQYF
>TRBJ2-1|NA|TRBV9|TRBD1
TGTGCCAGCAGCGTAGGGTACAGGGGGGATTTGGAGCAGTTCTTC
CASSVGYRGDLEQFF
>TRBJ1-4|many|TRBV5-1|NA
TGCGCCAGCAGCTCGGTGGGCTGGGGAGCTAATGAAAAACTGTTTTTT
CASSSVGWGANEKLFF
>TRBJ2-3|few|TRBV4-1|NA
TGCGCCAGCAGCCAAGATCCGGGGGGCGGGACAGATACGCAGTATTTT
CASSQDPGGGTDTQYF
>TRBJ2-3|NA|TRBV2|NA
TGTGCCAGCCAGCTTCTAGTAGTTGTCACAGATACGCAGTATTTT
CASQLLVVVTDTQYF
>TRBJ2-3|medium-sized|TRBV5-1|NA
TGCGCCAGCAGCCAGAGCACAGATACGCAGTATTTT
CASSQSTDTQYF
>TRBJ2-7|few|TRBV11-3|TRBD1
TGTGCCAGCACCTCCCAAGGGACAGGGGGCTACGAGCAGTACTTC
CASTSQGTGGYEQYF
>TRBJ2-1|few|TRBV6-1|TRBD1
TGTGCCAGCATCCCAACAGGGGGCCGTACCTACAATGAGCAGTTCTTC
CASIPTGGRTYNEQFF
>TRBJ2-1|NA|TRBV20-1|TRBD1
TGCAGTGCATCAGTCCCGGGACAGGGAGGTAATGAGCAGTTCTTC
CSASVPGQGGNEQFF
>TRBJ1-2|NA|TRBV12-3/TRBV12-4|TRBD1
TGTGCCAGCAGGGGGGGACAGGGACCCTTGGGGGGCTACACCTTC
CASRGGQGPLGGYTF
>TRBJ1-6|NA|TRBV7-9|NA
TGTGCCAGCAGCGACCGTGGCTCCCACTATAATTCACCCCTCCACTTT
CASSDRGSHYNSPLHF
>TRBJ2-1|NA|TRBV9|NA
TGTGCCAGCAGCGCGGGGACCGGTAGCGGTGAGCAGTTCTTC
CASSAGTGSGEQFF
>TRBJ2-1|many|TRBV6-5|TRBD1
TGTGCCAGCAGTTACTTACAGGGGGCGGCCTACAATGAGCAGTTCTTC
CASSYLQGAAYNEQFF
>TRBJ1-4|NA|TRBV19|NA
TGTGCCAGTATAGGAGGGGTTCGTGAAAAACTGTTTTTT
CASIGGVREKLFF
>TRBJ2-1|few|TRBV11-2|NA
TGTGCCAGCAGCTTAGTGAGCGTAGTGCCCGGCTACAATGAGCAGTTCTTC
CASSLVSVVPGYNEQFF